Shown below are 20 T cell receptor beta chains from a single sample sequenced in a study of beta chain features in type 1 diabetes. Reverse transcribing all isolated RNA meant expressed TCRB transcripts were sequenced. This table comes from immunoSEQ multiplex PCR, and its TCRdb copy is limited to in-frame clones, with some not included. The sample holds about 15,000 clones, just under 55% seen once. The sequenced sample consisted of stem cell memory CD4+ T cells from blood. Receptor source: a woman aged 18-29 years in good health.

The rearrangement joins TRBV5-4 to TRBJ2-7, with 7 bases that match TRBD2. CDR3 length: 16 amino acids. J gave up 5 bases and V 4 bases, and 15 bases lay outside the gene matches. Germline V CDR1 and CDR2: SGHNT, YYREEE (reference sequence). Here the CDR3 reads CASSQFRSGVPHEQYF. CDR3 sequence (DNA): TGTGCCAGCAGCCAGTTCCGGAGCGGGGTTCCCCACGAGCAGTACTTC.

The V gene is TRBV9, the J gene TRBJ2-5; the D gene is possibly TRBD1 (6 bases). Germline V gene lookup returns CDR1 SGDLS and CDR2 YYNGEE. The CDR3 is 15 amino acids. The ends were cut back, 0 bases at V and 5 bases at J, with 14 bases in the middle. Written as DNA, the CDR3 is TGTGCCAGCAGCGTAGCTCAGGGGTTCGATGAGACCCAGTACTTC. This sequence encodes CASSVAQGFDETQYF.

Here the CDR3 reads CASSERGGYGYTF. In DNA, the CDR3 is TGTGCCAGCAGTGAAAGAGGGGGCTATGGCTACACCTTC. This rearrangement joins TRBV6-5 to TRBJ1-2; tentative D call: TRBD1 (6 bases). This CDR3 is 13 amino acids long. V was trimmed by 5 bases and J by 4 bases, leaving 11 bases between them. The germline V gene encodes CDR1 MNHEY and CDR2 SVGAGI.

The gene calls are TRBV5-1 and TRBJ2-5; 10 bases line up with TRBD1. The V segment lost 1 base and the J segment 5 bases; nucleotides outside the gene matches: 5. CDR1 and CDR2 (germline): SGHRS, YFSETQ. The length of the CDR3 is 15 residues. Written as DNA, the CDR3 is TGCGCCAGCAGCTTGTTGACAGGGGGCGGCGAGACCCAGTACTTC. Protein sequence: CASSLLTGGGETQYF.

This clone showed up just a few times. CDR3 sequence (DNA): TGTGCCAGCAGTGAACAGACAGGGGGGGACTACGAGCAGTACTTC. Protein sequence: CASSEQTGGDYEQYF. The chain links TRBV6-1 to TRBJ2-7, with 9 positions matching TRBD1. The CDR3 is made up of 15 amino acids. The trim removed 2 bases at V and 3 bases at J, leaving 5 bases unmatched. Germline values: CDR1 MNHNS, CDR2 SASEGT.

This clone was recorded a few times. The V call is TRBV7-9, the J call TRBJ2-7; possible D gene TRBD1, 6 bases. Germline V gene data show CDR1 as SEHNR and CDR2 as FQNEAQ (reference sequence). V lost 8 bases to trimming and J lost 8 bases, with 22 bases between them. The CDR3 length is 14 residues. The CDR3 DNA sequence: TGTGCCAGCGCCCGGGTGGCAGGGGAGCAAAAGCAGTACTTC. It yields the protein CASARVAGEQKQYF.

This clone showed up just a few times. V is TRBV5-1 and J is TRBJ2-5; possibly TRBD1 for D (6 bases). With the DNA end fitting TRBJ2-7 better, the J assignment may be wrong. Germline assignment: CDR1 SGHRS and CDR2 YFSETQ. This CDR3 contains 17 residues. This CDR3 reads CASSYGTNIGKAYEQYF. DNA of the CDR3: TGCGCCAGCAGTTACGGGACAAATATAGGGAAGGCCTACGAGCAGTACTTC.

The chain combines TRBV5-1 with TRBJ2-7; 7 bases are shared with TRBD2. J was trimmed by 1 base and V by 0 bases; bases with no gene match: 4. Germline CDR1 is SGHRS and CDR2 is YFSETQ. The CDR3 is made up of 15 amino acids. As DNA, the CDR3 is TGCGCCAGCAGCTTGGGGGAGGGCAGGTCCTACGAGCAGTACTTC. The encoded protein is CASSLGEGRSYEQYF.

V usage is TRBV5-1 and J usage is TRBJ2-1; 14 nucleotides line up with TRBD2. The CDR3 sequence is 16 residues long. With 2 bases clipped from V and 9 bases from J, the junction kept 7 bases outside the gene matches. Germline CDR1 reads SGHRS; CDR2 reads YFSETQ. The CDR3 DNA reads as TGCGCCAGCAGCTTTCCGGGACTAGCGGGAGCGGGTGAGCAGTTCTTC. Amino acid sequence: CASSFPGLAGAGEQFF.

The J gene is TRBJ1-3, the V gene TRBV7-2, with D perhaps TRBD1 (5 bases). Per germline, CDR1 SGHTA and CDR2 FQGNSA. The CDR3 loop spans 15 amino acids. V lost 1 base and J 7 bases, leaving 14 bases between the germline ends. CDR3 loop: CASSLGGGSGNTIYF. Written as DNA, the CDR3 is TGTGCCAGCAGCTTAGGCGGGGGGAGCGGGAACACCATATATTTT.

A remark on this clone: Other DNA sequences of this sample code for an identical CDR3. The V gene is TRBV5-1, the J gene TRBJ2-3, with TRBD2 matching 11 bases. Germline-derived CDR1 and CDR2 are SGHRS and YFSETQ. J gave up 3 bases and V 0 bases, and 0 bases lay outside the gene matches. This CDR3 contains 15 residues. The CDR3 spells CASSLGLAGTDTQYF. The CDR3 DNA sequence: TGCGCCAGCAGCTTGGGACTAGCGGGGACAGATACGCAGTATTTT.

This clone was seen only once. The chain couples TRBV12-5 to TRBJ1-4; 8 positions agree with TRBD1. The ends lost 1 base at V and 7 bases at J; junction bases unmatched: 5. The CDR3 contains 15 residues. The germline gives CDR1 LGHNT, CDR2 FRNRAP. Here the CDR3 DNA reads TGTGCTAGTGGTTTGGGACAGGGGAACTTTGAAAAACTGTTTTTT. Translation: CASGLGQGNFEKLFF. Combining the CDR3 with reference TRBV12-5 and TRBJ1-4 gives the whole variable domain DARVTQTPRHKVTEMGQEVTMRCQPILGHNTVFWYRQTMMQGLELLAYFRNRAPLDDSGMPKDRFSAEMPDATLATLKIQPSEPRDSAVYFCASGLGQGNFEKLFFGSGTQLSVL.

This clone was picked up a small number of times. The CDR3 spells CSDPAPGLAANEQFF. The DNA for the CDR3 is TGCAGCGACCCCGCCCCCGGGCTAGCGGCCAATGAGCAGTTCTTC. The gene calls are TRBV29-1 and TRBJ2-1; 7 positions match TRBD2. From germline, CDR1 is SQVTM and CDR2 ANQGSEA. The length of the CDR3 is 15 residues. V trimming: 7 bases; J trimming: 6 bases; junction bases outside the gene matches: 15.

CDR3 coding DNA: TGTGCCAGCAGTTATGGACAGGGGGATAACTATGGCTACACCTTC. Encoded protein: CASSYGQGDNYGYTF. The rearrangement links TRBV6-6 to TRBJ1-2, with 10 bases that match TRBD1. The J segment lost 1 base and the V segment lost 3 bases, leaving 2 bases of the junction unmatched. Germline-derived CDR1 and CDR2 are MNHNY and SVGAGI (reference sequence). This CDR3 has 15 residues.

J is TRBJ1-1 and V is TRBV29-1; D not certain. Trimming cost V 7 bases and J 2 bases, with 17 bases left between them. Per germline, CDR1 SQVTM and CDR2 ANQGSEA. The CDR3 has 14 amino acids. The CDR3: CSAGSYPSNTEAFF. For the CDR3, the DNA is TGCAGCGCTGGGAGCTACCCTAGCAACACTGAAGCTTTCTTT. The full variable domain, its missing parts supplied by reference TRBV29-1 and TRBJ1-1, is SAVISQKPSRDICQRGTSLTIQCQVDSQVTMMFWYRQQPGQSLTLIATANQGSEATYESGFVIDKFPISRPNLTFSTLTVSNMSPEDSSIYLCSAGSYPSNTEAFFGQGTRLTVV.

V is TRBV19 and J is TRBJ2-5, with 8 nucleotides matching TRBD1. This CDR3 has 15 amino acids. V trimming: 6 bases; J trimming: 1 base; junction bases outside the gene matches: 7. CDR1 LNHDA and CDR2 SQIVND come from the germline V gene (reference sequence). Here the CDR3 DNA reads TGTGCCAGTAGCCTAGGACAGGGCCCCCAAGAGACCCAGTACTTC. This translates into CASSLGQGPQETQYF.

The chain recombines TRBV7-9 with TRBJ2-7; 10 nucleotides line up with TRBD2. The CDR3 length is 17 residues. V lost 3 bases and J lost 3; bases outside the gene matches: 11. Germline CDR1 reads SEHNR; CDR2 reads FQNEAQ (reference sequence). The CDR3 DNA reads TGTGCCAGCAGCTTCCGACATCAAGCGGGGGGGGTCTACGAGCAGTACTTC. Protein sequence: CASSFRHQAGGVYEQYF.

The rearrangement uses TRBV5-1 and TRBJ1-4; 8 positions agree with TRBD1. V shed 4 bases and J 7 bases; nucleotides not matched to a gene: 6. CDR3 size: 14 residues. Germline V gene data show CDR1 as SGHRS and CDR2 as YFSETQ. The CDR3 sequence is CASSLRGRFEKLFF. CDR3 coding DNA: TGCGCCAGCAGCCTCAGGGGGCGATTTGAAAAACTGTTTTTT.

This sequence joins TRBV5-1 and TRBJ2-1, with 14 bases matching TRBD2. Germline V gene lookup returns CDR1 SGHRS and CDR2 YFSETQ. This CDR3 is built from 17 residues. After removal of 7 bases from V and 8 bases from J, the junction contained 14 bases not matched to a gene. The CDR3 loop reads CASQTSGRGSKDYEQFF. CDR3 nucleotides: TGCGCCAGCCAGACTAGCGGGAGGGGGTCTAAAGATTATGAGCAGTTCTTC.

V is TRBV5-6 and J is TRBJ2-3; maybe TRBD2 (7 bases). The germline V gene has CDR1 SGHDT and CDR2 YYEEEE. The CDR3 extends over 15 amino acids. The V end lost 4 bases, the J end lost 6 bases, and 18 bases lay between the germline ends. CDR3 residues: CASSLGGPVRDTQYF. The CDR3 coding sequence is TGTGCCAGCAGCCTGGGGGGGCCGGTTCGGGATACGCAGTATTTT. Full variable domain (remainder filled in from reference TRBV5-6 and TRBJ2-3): DAGVTQSPTHLIKTRGQQVTLRCSPKSGHDTVSWYQQALGQGPQFIFQYYEEEERQRGNFPDRFSGHQFPNYSSELNVNALLLGDSALYLCASSLGGPVRDTQYFGPGTRLTVL.